Reported below is one TCR beta chain. No antigen is known for it. Both 60 Vbeta primers and 13 Jbeta primers went into the PCR. Assay used: immunoSEQ multiplex PCR; TCRdb lists only in-frame clones, some missing. The sample has 200,000 to 250,000 clones, around 83% seen once. Trimming removed 8 bases from V and 7 bases from J; junction bases left unmatched: 15. The CDR3 runs 16 residues. Germline CDR1 is SGHNT and CDR2 is YENEEA. This entry belongs to a study of cytomegalovirus exposure and HLA in healthy donors. The wider study: One earlier analysis, a look at approximately 180 million T cells, found some 100 million unique TCR beta sequences. The study, taken as a whole, reports: A later analysis appeared to link common viral pathogens to several of the most significant clusters. CMV serostatus was the only recorded immune exposure for donors.

Sampled while nominally healthy, donors likely had unrecorded immune exposures. This receptor was taken from a woman between 45 and 65 years old in good health and CMV-seropositive. The V call is TRBV11-3, the J call TRBJ2-1; the match to TRBD2 covers 9 bases. Material for sequencing was PBMCs. The CDR3 region is CASSPLAGALRNEQFF. The CDR3 nucleotides are TGTGCCAGCTCCCCATTAGCGGGGGCCTTAAGAAATGAGCAGTTCTTC.